Listed below are T cell receptor beta chains from one sample, sequenced in a study of T cell responses to AZD1222 COVID-19 vaccine. This table comes from immunoSEQ multiplex PCR, and its TCRdb copy is limited to in-frame clones, with some not included. The sample consists of around 120,000 clones, roughly 93% of them appearing once. The input for sequencing was peripheral blood, taken 28 days after the second AZD1222 dose. Every receptor here comes from an adult who received the AZD1222 COVID-19 vaccine. The CDR3 runs from the conserved cysteine through the conserved F or W. A D gene is named only where the DNA matches it firmly. A clone size is listed for some rows: how often the clone was seen (once, few, many), or a class if it is expanded.

CDR3aa,CDR3nt,len,d_gene,j_gene,abundance,v_gene
CASSLGLAGGDTQYF,TGTGCCAGCAGCCTAGGACTAGCGGGTGGAGATACGCAGTATTTT,15,TRBD2,TRBJ2-3,NA,TRBV5-4
CASSPLTSGRWEQYF,TGTGCCAGCAGTCCTCTGACTAGCGGGAGGTGGGAGCAGTACTTC,15,TRBD2,TRBJ2-7,NA,TRBV2
CASSSSGTRTAYEQYF,TGTGCCAGTAGTTCATCCGGGACTCGAACAGCCTACGAGCAGTACTTC,16,NA,TRBJ2-7,once,TRBV19
CASSLGAGPSFDTQYF,TGTGCCAGCAGCCTGGGAGCGGGACCTTCCTTCGATACGCAGTATTTT,16,TRBD2,TRBJ2-3,NA,TRBV14
CASSRQLFYGYTF,TGTGCCAGCAGTCGACAGTTGTTCTATGGCTACACCTTC,13,NA,TRBJ1-2,NA,TRBV6-5
CASSLNVYNEQFF,TGTGCCAGCAGTTTGAATGTATACAATGAGCAGTTCTTC,13,NA,TRBJ2-1,NA,TRBV27
CSVDLPVAYNEQFF,TGCAGCGTTGATCTCCCGGTCGCCTACAATGAGCAGTTCTTC,14,NA,TRBJ2-1,NA,TRBV29-1
CASISGSSYEQYF,TGTGCCAGCATTTCGGGGAGCTCCTACGAGCAGTACTTC,13,NA,TRBJ2-7,NA,TRBV2
CASSLDFGYGNQPQHF,TGTGCCAGCAGCTTAGATTTTGGGTACGGCAATCAGCCCCAGCATTTT,16,NA,TRBJ1-5,NA,TRBV11-2
CASSVGTSVVETQYF,TGTGCCAGCAGCGTCGGGACTAGCGTTGTAGAGACCCAGTACTTC,15,TRBD2,TRBJ2-5,NA,TRBV9
CAISEVTGEAFF,TGTGCCATCAGTGAGGTGACGGGTGAAGCTTTCTTT,12,NA,TRBJ1-1,NA,TRBV10-3
CASSLTTTGVGYTF,TGTGCCAGCAGCCTCACTACTACAGGGGTGGGCTACACCTTC,14,TRBD1,TRBJ1-2,NA,TRBV14
CASSFGTGSSEQYF,TGTGCCAGCAGCTTTGGTACAGGCTCGAGTGAGCAGTACTTC,14,NA,TRBJ2-7,NA,TRBV7-9
CASSGTGSATDTQYF,TGTGCCAGCAGCGGGACAGGGTCCGCCACAGATACGCAGTATTTT,15,TRBD1,TRBJ2-3,few,TRBV6-4